These 13 T cell receptor beta chains originate from one sample sequenced in a study of cytomegalovirus exposure and HLA in healthy donors. PCR used 60 Vbeta primers and 13 Jbeta primers. Sequencing was performed with immunoSEQ multiplex PCR; in TCRdb, only in-frame clones are kept and a portion is missing. The table has some 120,000 clones, roughly 15% seen once. The sequenced sample was PBMCs. The receptor source for this set is a female donor in good health and CMV-seropositive.

This clone appeared once. The rearrangement links TRBV27 to TRBJ2-7, with TRBD1 as a possible D gene (6 bases). This CDR3 comprises 15 residues. The germline CDR1 and CDR2 sequences are MNHEY and SMNVEV (reference sequence). V lost 7 bases and J lost 2, with 18 bases in between. CDR3 protein: CASKTTDSGAYEQYF. For the CDR3, the DNA is TGTGCCAGCAAAACGACGGACAGTGGAGCCTACGAGCAGTACTTC.

CDR3 protein: CATSRSRTSGRVEETQYF. The DNA for the CDR3 is TGTGCCACCAGCAGATCTCGGACTAGCGGGAGGGTCGAAGAGACCCAGTACTTC. The V and J genes are TRBV15 and TRBJ2-5; 15 nucleotides agree with TRBD2. With V trimmed by 2 bases and J by 3 bases, 7 bases remained unmatched. This CDR3 is 18 amino acids long. CDR1 is LNHNV, CDR2 YYDKDF, per germline (reference sequence).

The chain has TRBV5-4 and TRBJ2-1; 13 positions agree with TRBD2. Germline V gene data show CDR1 as SGHNT and CDR2 as YYREEE (reference sequence). This CDR3 region has 15 residues. V gave up 5 bases and J gave up 9 bases; unmatched junction bases: 8. CDR3 DNA sequence: TGTGCCAGCAGTCCGACTAGCGGGGGGTCCTTTGAGCAGTTCTTC. Its translation is CASSPTSGGSFEQFF.

The chain links TRBV2 to TRBJ1-5, with 9 bases identical to TRBD1. CDR3 size: 14 residues. CDR1 is SNHLY and CDR2 is FYNNEI in the germline V gene. The J segment lost 7 bases and the V segment lost 8 bases, leaving 9 bases of the junction unmatched. The CDR3 protein is CASAGTGRRQPQHF. In nucleotides, the CDR3 is TGTGCCAGCGCTGGGACAGGGCGAAGACAGCCCCAGCATTTT.

The rearrangement uses TRBV4-2 and TRBJ1-6; D call uncertain. Germline V CDR1 and CDR2: LGHNA, YNFKEQ. V dropped 0 bases and J dropped 4 bases, with 13 bases sitting between them. The CDR3 spans 17 residues. For the CDR3, the DNA is TGTGCCAGCAGCCAAGATGCACAGCAGCTGTATAATTCACCCCTCCACTTT. Its translation is CASSQDAQQLYNSPLHF.

This chain links TRBV6-6 with TRBJ1-2; possible D gene TRBD1, 5 bases. The germline gives CDR1 MNHNY, CDR2 SVGAGI (reference sequence). The CDR3 extends over 12 amino acids. V was clipped by 11 bases and J by 6 bases, with 16 bases between them. In DNA, the CDR3 is TGTGCCGCGGAGAACCCCAGGGATGGCTACACCTTC. Its protein product is CAAENPRDGYTF.

This clone turned up a few times. The J gene is TRBJ1-2, the V gene TRBV6-6, with D perhaps TRBD1 (5 bases). Germline lookup yields CDR1 MNHNY and CDR2 SVGAGI (reference sequence). The V gene lost 2 bases and the J gene lost 0 bases, with 7 bases spanning the gap. This CDR3 is built from 14 residues. This CDR3 reads CASSYTGANYGYTF. CDR3 DNA: TGTGCCAGCAGTTACACAGGCGCTAACTATGGCTACACCTTC.

This clone was observed a handful of times. This CDR3 reads CSVPDSRGLWTEAFF. The CDR3 region has the DNA TGCAGCGTACCCGATAGCAGGGGGCTTTGGACTGAAGCTTTCTTT. The chain uses TRBV29-1 and TRBJ1-1; TRBD1 aligns across 8 bases. CDR1 and CDR2 from the germline V gene are SQVTM and ANQGSEA. The CDR3 contains 15 residues. Trimming at V came to 6 bases and at J to 5 bases, leaving 14 bases not matched to a gene.

This clone turned up a few times. V is TRBV7-2 and J is TRBJ1-2, with D unresolved. This CDR3 has 14 amino acids. V lost 9 bases, J lost 0 bases, and 14 bases lay in between. The V gene's germline CDR1 is SGHTA and CDR2 FQGNSA. The CDR3 region has the DNA TGTGCCAGTGGCCCCGAGGTGGCTAACTATGGCTACACCTTC. Its translation is CASGPEVANYGYTF.

The chain carries TRBV9 and TRBJ2-5, with 7 nucleotides matching TRBD1. Trimming removed 3 bases from V and 3 bases from J; junction bases left unmatched: 8. CDR1 and CDR2 from the germline V gene are SGDLS and YYNGEE. The CDR3 is 15 amino acids. CDR3 in amino acids: CASSAGRGLKETQYF. The CDR3 nucleotides are TGTGCCAGCAGCGCCGGTAGGGGGCTGAAAGAGACCCAGTACTTC.

This chain joins TRBV27 and TRBJ1-6, with D hard to call. This CDR3 comprises 14 residues. Germline assignment: CDR1 MNHEY and CDR2 SMNVEV (reference sequence). V was shortened by 2 bases and J by 3 bases, with 5 bases between the two germline ends. In DNA, the CDR3 is TGTGCCAGCAGTTTAGAGGACTATAATTCACCCCTCCACTTT. Residues: CASSLEDYNSPLHF.

This clone has only a few counts. The DNA of the CDR3 is TGTGCCAGCAGCTTAGGCAGGGGGCAAGGCTATGGCTACACCTTC. This sequence encodes CASSLGRGQGYGYTF. The chain links TRBV7-2 to TRBJ1-2; TRBD1 matches 8 bases. Trimming at V came to 1 base and at J to 4 bases, leaving 5 bases not matched to a gene. Germline V lookup: CDR1 SGHTA, CDR2 FQGNSA. The CDR3 extends over 15 amino acids.

This clone was observed a handful of times. CDR3 sequence reads: CSVASGMTSYEQYF. The CDR3, as DNA: TGCAGCGTTGCTAGCGGGATGACCTCCTACGAGCAGTACTTC. The V call is TRBV29-1, the J call TRBJ2-7, with 9 nucleotides matching TRBD2. V shed 4 bases and J 0 bases; nucleotides not matched to a gene: 4. Germline assignment: CDR1 SQVTM and CDR2 ANQGSEA. The CDR3 sequence is 14 residues long.